This passage covers 8 T cell receptor beta chains from one sample sequenced in a study of cytomegalovirus exposure and HLA in healthy donors. TCRdb's table, derived via immunoSEQ multiplex PCR, lists solely in-frame clones and lacks some. Here the sample spans 200,000 to 250,000 clones, around nine tenths being singletons. Sequencing was done on a sample of PBMCs. Every receptor here comes from a woman between 18 and 30 years old in good health and CMV-seronegative.

The chain is built from TRBV6-5 and TRBJ1-4; TRBD1 matches 9 bases. Looked up from germline, CDR1 is MNHEY and CDR2 is SVGAGI. J was trimmed by 8 bases and V by 1 base; bases with no gene match: 8. The length of the CDR3 is 16 residues. CDR3 residues: CASSYLQGAGREKLFF. DNA for the CDR3: TGTGCCAGCAGTTACTTACAGGGGGCAGGCCGCGAAAAACTGTTTTTT.

V usage is TRBV5-6 and J usage is TRBJ2-1; 10 bases are a match to TRBD2. Germline V gene data show CDR1 as SGHDT and CDR2 as YYEEEE. The V and J ends lost 1 base and 10 bases, in that order; junction bases with no gene match: 11. This CDR3 is built from 16 residues. For the CDR3, the DNA is TGTGCCAGCAGCTTGAGCGGGAGGGCCCAATCTCAAGAGCAGTTCTTC. Its translation: CASSLSGRAQSQEQFF. Together with reference TRBV5-6 and TRBJ2-1, the CDR3 gives the full variable domain: DAGVTQSPTHLIKTRGQQVTLRCSPKSGHDTVSWYQQALGQGPQFIFQYYEEEERQRGNFPDRFSGHQFPNYSSELNVNALLLGDSALYLCASSLSGRAQSQEQFFGPGTRLTVL.

CDR3 sequence: CASRPQGKTGNTIYF. CDR3 nucleotide sequence: TGCGCCAGCCGGCCACAGGGAAAAACTGGAAACACCATATATTTT. The chain has TRBV5-1 and TRBJ1-3, with D possibly TRBD1 on 6 matching bases. Germline CDR1 and CDR2: SGHRS and YFSETQ. With 7 bases removed from V and 2 bases from J, the gap between germline ends came to 16 bases. There are 15 residues in the CDR3.

The V call is TRBV11-2, the J call TRBJ2-3; perhaps TRBD1 as D (5 bases). V was shortened by 5 bases and J by 6 bases, with 15 bases between the two germline ends. CDR1 is SGHAT and CDR2 is FQNNGV in the germline V gene. The CDR3 extends over 14 amino acids. The chain's CDR3 is CASSPDSPPDTQYF. CDR3 DNA: TGTGCCAGCAGCCCTGACAGCCCCCCCGATACGCAGTATTTT.

This clone was recorded a few times. The rearrangement links TRBV7-9 to TRBJ1-5; 7 nucleotides line up with TRBD1. V gave up 5 bases and J gave up 1 base; unmatched junction bases: 5. The germline CDR1 and CDR2 sequences are SEHNR and FQNEAQ (reference sequence). The CDR3 is made up of 15 amino acids. CDR3 region: CASSQETGSNQPQHF. The CDR3 DNA reads TGTGCCAGCAGCCAAGAGACAGGGAGCAATCAGCCCCAGCATTTT.

The chain joins TRBV27 to TRBJ2-1; TRBD1 matches 7 bases. This CDR3 comprises 15 residues. With V trimmed by 6 bases and J by 4 bases, 9 bases remained unmatched. The germline V gene has CDR1 MNHEY and CDR2 SMNVEV (reference sequence). DNA for the CDR3: TGTGCCAGCAGCCAATACAGGGGAAGTTACAATGAGCAGTTCTTC. It codes for CASSQYRGSYNEQFF.

The gene calls are TRBV11-3 and TRBJ2-1, with 7 bases identical to TRBD2. Germline assignment: CDR1 SGHNT and CDR2 YENEEA. This CDR3 is built from 12 residues. The ends lost 4 bases at V and 12 bases at J; junction bases unmatched: 6. The CDR3 protein is CASSYLGGRQFF. CDR3 coding DNA: TGTGCCAGCAGCTACCTCGGGGGGAGGCAGTTCTTC. The whole variable domain, filled in from reference TRBV11-3 and TRBJ2-1, reads EAGVVQSPRYKIIEKKQPVAFWCNPISGHNTLYWYLQNLGQGPELLIRYENEEAVDDSQLPKDRFSAERLKGVDSTLKIQPAELGDSAVYLCASSYLGGRQFFGPGTRLTVL.

The rearrangement links TRBV7-3 to TRBJ2-3, with 9 nucleotides matching TRBD2. CDR3 length: 15 amino acids. J gave up 0 bases and V 3 bases, and 1 base lay outside the gene matches. CDR1 and CDR2 from the germline V gene are SGHTA and FQGTGA. CDR3 nucleotides: TGTGCCAGCAGCTTCCTAGCGGGGAGCACAGATACGCAGTATTTT. Its translation is CASSFLAGSTDTQYF.